This entry lists 17 T cell receptor beta chains sequenced from one sample in a study of blood T cell repertoires in COVID-19. Libraries were prepared by immunoSEQ multiplex PCR; TCRdb keeps only in-frame clonotypes and omits some of them. The table shows some 150,000 clones, with 75% to 85% occurring only once. The specimen sequenced was peripheral blood. These receptor sequences come from a man aged 55 to 70 with active or convalescent COVID-19.

J is TRBJ2-5 and V is TRBV5-1, with TRBD2 matching 7 bases. V gave up 4 bases and J gave up 1 base; unmatched junction bases: 7. CDR1 is SGHRS, CDR2 YFSETQ, per germline. This CDR3 is built from 15 residues. The CDR3 DNA is TGCGCCAGCAGCCTCCACCTAGCGGCCCAAGAGACCCAGTACTTC. It specifies CASSLHLAAQETQYF.

The chain links TRBV12-3 or TRBV12-4 to TRBJ1-1, with 7 bases aligning to TRBD1. After removal of 6 bases from V and 1 base from J, the junction contained 2 bases not matched to a gene. The CDR3 is 13 amino acids. The DNA for the CDR3 is TGTGCCAGCAGACGGACAGGGAACACTGAAGCTTTCTTT. It specifies CASRRTGNTEAFF.

V is TRBV9 and J is TRBJ2-7; TRBD1 matches at 8 bases. The CDR3 covers 15 residues. Germline CDR1 is SGDLS and CDR2 is YYNGEE. The junction had 11 bases not matched to a gene; V was cut back by 4 bases and J by 5 bases. CDR3 protein: CASSMDRAEVHEQYF. CDR3 coding DNA: TGTGCCAGCAGCATGGACAGGGCCGAGGTCCACGAGCAGTACTTC.

The rearrangement uses TRBV5-1 and TRBJ2-7; TRBD1 aligns across 7 bases. V lost 4 bases and J lost 4; bases outside the gene matches: 11. CDR1 SGHRS and CDR2 YFSETQ come from the germline V gene. The CDR3 sequence is 15 residues long. This chain's CDR3 is CASSGRQGSGYEQYF. Here the CDR3 DNA reads TGCGCCAGCAGCGGTCGACAGGGTTCCGGGTACGAGCAGTACTTC.

The CDR3 spells CASSVVPLSEQYF. In DNA, the CDR3 is TGTGCCAGCAGCGTGGTACCGCTAAGCGAGCAGTACTTC. This chain joins TRBV9 and TRBJ2-7; D gene unclear. The V end lost 2 bases, the J end lost 6 bases, and 12 bases lay between the germline ends. From germline, CDR1 is SGDLS and CDR2 YYNGEE. CDR3 size: 13 residues.

The chain carries TRBV7-2 and TRBJ2-1; D might be TRBD1 (7 bases). Germline CDR1 reads SGHTA; CDR2 reads FQGNSA. Deletions cut 1 base from V and 8 bases from J, with 12 bases between. This CDR3 region has 14 residues. The chain's CDR3 is CASSLGLGGDEQFF. In nucleotides, the CDR3 is TGTGCCAGCAGCTTAGGACTAGGGGGCGATGAGCAGTTCTTC.

The DNA for the CDR3 is TGTGCCAGCCTAGTTCAGGGACAGGCCAATTCACCCCTCCACTTT. This codes for CASLVQGQANSPLHF. The gene calls are TRBV28 and TRBJ1-6; 8 bases fit TRBD1. Germline V gene data show CDR1 as MDHEN and CDR2 as SYDVKM. This CDR3 region has 15 residues. Trimming removed 8 bases from V and 7 bases from J; junction bases left unmatched: 10.

CDR3 DNA sequence: TGTGCCAGCAGCCTGGGGACAGCTCCCAATGAGCAGTTCTTC. The encoded protein is CASSLGTAPNEQFF. The rearrangement joins TRBV7-6 to TRBJ2-1, with TRBD1 matching over 7 bases. V lost 5 bases and J lost 6; bases outside the gene matches: 7. The germline CDR1 and CDR2 sequences are SGHVS and FNYEAQ. CDR3 length: 14 residues.

V gene TRBV19 combines with J gene TRBJ1-1; possible D gene TRBD1, 5 bases. Germline loops: CDR1 LNHDA, CDR2 SQIVND (reference sequence). The CDR3 covers 14 residues. Trimming shortened V by 2 bases and J by 4 bases, and 11 bases separated the two germline ends. The CDR3 DNA follows: TGTGCCAGTAGTATAAAAGGGGCTACCACTGAAGCTTTCTTT. It yields the protein CASSIKGATTEAFF.

This clone was observed at least ten times. V is TRBV3-1 (or the pseudogene TRBV3-2) and J is TRBJ2-7; TRBD2 is a possible D gene (5 bases). Germline lookup yields CDR1 LGHDT and CDR2 YNNKEL (reference sequence). Trimming left V 0 bases short and J 3 bases short, with 9 bases between. CDR3 size: 14 residues. CDR3 amino acids: CASSQDEGCYEQYF. CDR3 in DNA: TGTGCCAGCAGCCAAGACGAGGGATGCTACGAGCAGTACTTC.

The rearrangement joins TRBV3-1 (or the pseudogene TRBV3-2) to TRBJ2-7; 8 positions agree with TRBD2. Germline values: CDR1 LGHDT, CDR2 YNNKEL (reference sequence). Trimming cost V 0 bases and J 6 bases; bases outside gene matches: 10. The CDR3 has 16 residues. The CDR3, as DNA: TGTGCCAGCAGCCAAGATCCCCCTAGCGGGTTGGGCGAGCAGTACTTC. It translates to CASSQDPPSGLGEQYF.

This clone was seen only a few times. The gene calls are TRBV19 and TRBJ1-1; TRBD1 agrees at 8 bases. Germline CDR1 LNHDA, CDR2 SQIVND (reference sequence). This CDR3 spans 14 amino acids. The J segment lost 5 bases and the V segment lost 6 bases, leaving 8 bases of the junction unmatched. The CDR3 spells CASSPGGSRTEAFF. The CDR3 DNA reads as TGTGCCAGTAGCCCAGGGGGCTCGAGGACTGAAGCTTTCTTT.

V and J are TRBV7-9 and TRBJ2-5; TRBD2 agrees at 8 bases. This CDR3 region has 15 residues. Per the germline V gene, CDR1 is SEHNR and CDR2 is FQNEAQ (reference sequence). Trimming cost V 5 bases and J 4 bases; bases outside gene matches: 9. CDR3 sequence reads: CASSPSGQGGETQYF. CDR3 bases: TGTGCCAGCAGCCCTAGCGGGCAGGGAGGAGAGACCCAGTACTTC. Together with reference TRBV7-9 and TRBJ2-5, the CDR3 gives the full variable domain: DTGVSQNPRHKITKRGQNVTFRCDPISEHNRLYWYRQTLGQGPEFLTYFQNEAQLEKSRLLSDRFSAERPKGSFSTLEIQRTEQGDSAMYLCASSPSGQGGETQYFGPGTRLLVL.

The chain's CDR3 is CSASSSQGANQPQHF. The DNA for the CDR3 is TGCAGTGCTAGTTCCTCACAGGGGGCAAATCAGCCCCAGCATTTT. The V and J genes are TRBV20-1 and TRBJ1-5; 9 bases agree with TRBD1. From germline, CDR1 is DFQATT and CDR2 SNEGSKA (reference sequence). The V segment lost 3 bases and the J segment 4 bases; nucleotides outside the gene matches: 7. The CDR3 is 15 residues long.

The chain joins TRBV11-2 to TRBJ2-7; 7 bases match TRBD2. Germline CDR1 SGHAT, CDR2 FQNNGV. The CDR3 runs to 14 residues. V was clipped by 7 bases and J by 7 bases; unmatched bases: 13. The CDR3 protein is CASTIAGPEMEQYF. CDR3 bases: TGTGCCAGCACCATAGCGGGCCCCGAGATGGAGCAGTACTTC. Full variable domain (rest looked up from reference TRBV11-2 and TRBJ2-7): EAGVAQSPRYKIIEKRQSVAFWCNPISGHATLYWYQQILGQGPKLLIQFQNNGVVDDSQLPKDRFSAERLKGVDSTLKIQPAKLEDSAVYLCASTIAGPEMEQYFGPGTRLTVT.

This clone was recorded many times. The junction and the germline gene differ at one end; a read error may be behind it. The chain recombines TRBV30 with TRBJ2-1; no clear D. The CDR3 consists of 12 residues. The V gene's germline CDR1 is GTSNPN and CDR2 SVGIG (reference sequence). The CDR3 region is CAWSVVPLEEFF. In nucleotides, the CDR3 is TGTGCCTGGAGTGTAGTCCCCCTTGAGGAGTTCTTC.

CDR3: CASSLGYGRAYEQYF. The CDR3 nucleotides read TGCGCCAGCAGCTTGGGTTACGGGAGGGCCTACGAGCAGTACTTC. The V call is TRBV5-1, the J call TRBJ2-7; 8 positions match TRBD2. This CDR3 contains 15 residues. CDR1 is SGHRS and CDR2 is YFSETQ in the germline V gene. The junction had 4 bases not matched to a gene; V was cut back by 0 bases and J by 2 bases.